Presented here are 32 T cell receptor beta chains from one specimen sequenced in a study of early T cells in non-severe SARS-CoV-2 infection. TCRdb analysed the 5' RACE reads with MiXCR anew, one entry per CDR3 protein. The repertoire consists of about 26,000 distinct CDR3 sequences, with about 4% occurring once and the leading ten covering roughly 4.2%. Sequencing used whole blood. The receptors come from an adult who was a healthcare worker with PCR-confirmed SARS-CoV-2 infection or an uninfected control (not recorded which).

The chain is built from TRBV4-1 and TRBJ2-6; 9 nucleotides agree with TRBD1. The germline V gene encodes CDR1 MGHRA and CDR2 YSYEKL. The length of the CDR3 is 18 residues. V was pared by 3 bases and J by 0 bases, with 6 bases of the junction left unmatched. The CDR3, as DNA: TGCGCCAGCAGCCACTGGACAGGGGCCGGCTCTGGGGCCAACGTCCTGACTTTC. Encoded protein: CASSHWTGAGSGANVLTF.

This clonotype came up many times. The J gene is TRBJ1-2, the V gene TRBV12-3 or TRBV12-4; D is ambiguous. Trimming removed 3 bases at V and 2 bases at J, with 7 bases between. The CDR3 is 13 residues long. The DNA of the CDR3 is TGTGCCAGCAGTTTGGAACGGAACTATGGCTACACCTTC. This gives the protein CASSLERNYGYTF.

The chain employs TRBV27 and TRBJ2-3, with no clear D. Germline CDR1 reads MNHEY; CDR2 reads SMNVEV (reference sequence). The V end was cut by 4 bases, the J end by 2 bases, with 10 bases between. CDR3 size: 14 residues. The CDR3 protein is CASSSTLNTDTQYF. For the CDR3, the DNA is TGTGCCAGCAGTTCCACACTCAACACAGATACGCAGTATTTT.

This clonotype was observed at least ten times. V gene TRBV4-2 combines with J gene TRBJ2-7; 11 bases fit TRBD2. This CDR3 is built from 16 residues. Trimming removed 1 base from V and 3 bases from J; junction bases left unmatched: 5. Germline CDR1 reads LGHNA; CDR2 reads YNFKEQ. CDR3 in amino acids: CASSQVGTSGNYEQYF. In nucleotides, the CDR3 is TGTGCCAGCAGCCAAGTTGGGACTAGCGGCAACTACGAGCAGTACTTC.

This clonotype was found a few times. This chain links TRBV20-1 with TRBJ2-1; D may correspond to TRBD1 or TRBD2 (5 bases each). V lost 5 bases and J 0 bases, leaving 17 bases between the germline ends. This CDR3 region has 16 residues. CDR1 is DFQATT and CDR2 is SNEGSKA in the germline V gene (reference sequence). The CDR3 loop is CSAPGPSIYSYNEQFF. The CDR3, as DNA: TGCAGTGCTCCGGGACCTTCCATTTACTCCTACAATGAGCAGTTCTTC.

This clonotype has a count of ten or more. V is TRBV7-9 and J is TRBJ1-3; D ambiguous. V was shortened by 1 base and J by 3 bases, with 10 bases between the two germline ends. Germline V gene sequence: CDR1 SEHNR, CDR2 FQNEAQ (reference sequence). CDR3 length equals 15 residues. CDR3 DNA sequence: TGTGCCAGCAGCTTAGGGGAGTCGGGTGGAAACACCATATATTTT. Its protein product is CASSLGESGGNTIYF.

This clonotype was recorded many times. The chain's CDR3 is CASIAPGTETQYF. For the CDR3, the DNA is TGTGCCAGCATAGCCCCCGGGACAGAGACCCAGTACTTC. V is TRBV6-2 or TRBV6-3 and J is TRBJ2-5; D could derive from TRBD1 or TRBD2 (5 bases each). The CDR3 covers 13 residues. Germline assignment: CDR1 MNHEY and CDR2 SVGEGT. V lost 7 bases and J 4 bases, leaving 13 bases between the germline ends.

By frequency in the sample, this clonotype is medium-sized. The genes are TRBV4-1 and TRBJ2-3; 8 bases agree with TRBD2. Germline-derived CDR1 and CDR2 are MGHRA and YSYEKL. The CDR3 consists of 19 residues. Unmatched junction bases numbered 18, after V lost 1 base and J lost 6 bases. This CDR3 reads CASSQVSSTSGTDGDTQYF. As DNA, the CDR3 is TGCGCCAGCAGCCAAGTGAGCTCTACTAGCGGAACAGACGGGGATACGCAGTATTTT.

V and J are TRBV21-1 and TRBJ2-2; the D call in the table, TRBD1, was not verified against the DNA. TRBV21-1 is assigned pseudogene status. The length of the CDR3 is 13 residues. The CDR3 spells CANRDRVSGELFF. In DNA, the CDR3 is TGTGCCAACCGGGACAGGGTATCCGGGGAGCTGTTTTTT.

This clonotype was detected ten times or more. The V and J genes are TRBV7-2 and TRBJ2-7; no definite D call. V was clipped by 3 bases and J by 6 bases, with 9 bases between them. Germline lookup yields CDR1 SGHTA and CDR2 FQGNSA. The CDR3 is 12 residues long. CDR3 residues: CASSLAWGEQYF. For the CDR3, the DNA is TGTGCCAGCAGCTTGGCCTGGGGCGAGCAGTACTTC.

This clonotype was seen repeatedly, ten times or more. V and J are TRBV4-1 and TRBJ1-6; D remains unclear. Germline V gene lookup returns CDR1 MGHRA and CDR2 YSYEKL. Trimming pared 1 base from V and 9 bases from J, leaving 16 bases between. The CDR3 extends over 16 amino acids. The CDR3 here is CASSQGARVSGSPLHF. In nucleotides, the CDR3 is TGCGCCAGCAGCCAAGGGGCGAGGGTGTCGGGTTCACCCCTCCACTTT.

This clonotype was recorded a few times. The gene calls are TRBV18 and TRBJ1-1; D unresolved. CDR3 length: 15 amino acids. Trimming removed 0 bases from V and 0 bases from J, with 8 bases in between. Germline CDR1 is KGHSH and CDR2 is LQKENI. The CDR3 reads CASSPPYGVNTEAFF. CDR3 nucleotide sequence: TGTGCCAGCTCACCACCCTACGGAGTGAACACTGAAGCTTTCTTT.

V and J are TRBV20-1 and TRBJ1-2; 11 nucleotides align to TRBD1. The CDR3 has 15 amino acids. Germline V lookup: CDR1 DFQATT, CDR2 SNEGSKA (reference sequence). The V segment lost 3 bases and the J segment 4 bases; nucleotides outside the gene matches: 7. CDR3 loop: CSASPSGTGGYGYTF. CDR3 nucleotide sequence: TGCAGTGCTAGCCCATCTGGGACAGGGGGCTATGGCTACACCTTC.

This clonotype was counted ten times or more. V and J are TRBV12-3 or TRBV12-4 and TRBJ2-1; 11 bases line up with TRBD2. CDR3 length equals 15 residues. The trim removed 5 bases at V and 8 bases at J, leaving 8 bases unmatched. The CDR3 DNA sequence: TGTGCCAGCAGTGTCCTAGCGGGGGGTTTTGATGAGCAGTTCTTC. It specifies CASSVLAGGFDEQFF.

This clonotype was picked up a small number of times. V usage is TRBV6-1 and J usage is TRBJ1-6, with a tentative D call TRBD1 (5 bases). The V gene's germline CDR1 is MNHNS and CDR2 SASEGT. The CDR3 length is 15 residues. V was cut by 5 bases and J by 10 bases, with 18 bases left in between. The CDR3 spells CASSYDWGKESPLHF. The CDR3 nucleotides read TGTGCCAGCAGTTATGACTGGGGGAAAGAATCACCCCTCCACTTT.

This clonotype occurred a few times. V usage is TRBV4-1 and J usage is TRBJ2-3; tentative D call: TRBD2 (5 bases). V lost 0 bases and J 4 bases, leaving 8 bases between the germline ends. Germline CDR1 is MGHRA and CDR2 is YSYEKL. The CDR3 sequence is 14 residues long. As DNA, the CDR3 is TGCGCCAGCAGCCAAGAGCGGGCCCCAGATACGCAGTATTTT. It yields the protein CASSQERAPDTQYF.

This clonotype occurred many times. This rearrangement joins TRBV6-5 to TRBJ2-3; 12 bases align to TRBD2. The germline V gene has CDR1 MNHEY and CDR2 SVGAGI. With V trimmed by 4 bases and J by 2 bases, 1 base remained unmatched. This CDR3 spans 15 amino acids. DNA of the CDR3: TGTGCCAGCAGTTCTAGCGGGAGGGCCACAGATACGCAGTATTTT. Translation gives CASSSSGRATDTQYF.

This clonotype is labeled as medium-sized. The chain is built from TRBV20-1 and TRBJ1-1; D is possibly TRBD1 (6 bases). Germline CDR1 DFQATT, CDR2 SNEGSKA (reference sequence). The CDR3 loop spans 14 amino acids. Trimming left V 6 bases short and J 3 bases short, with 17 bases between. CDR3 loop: CSATLTQGDTEAFF. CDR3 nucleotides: TGCAGTGCCACCTTGACACAGGGCGACACTGAAGCTTTCTTT.

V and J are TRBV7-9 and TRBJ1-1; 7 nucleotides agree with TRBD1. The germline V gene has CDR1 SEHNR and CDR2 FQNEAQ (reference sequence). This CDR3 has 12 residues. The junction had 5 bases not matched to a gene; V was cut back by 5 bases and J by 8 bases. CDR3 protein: CASSKGTAEAFF. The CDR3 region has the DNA TGTGCCAGCAGCAAAGGGACAGCCGAAGCTTTCTTT.

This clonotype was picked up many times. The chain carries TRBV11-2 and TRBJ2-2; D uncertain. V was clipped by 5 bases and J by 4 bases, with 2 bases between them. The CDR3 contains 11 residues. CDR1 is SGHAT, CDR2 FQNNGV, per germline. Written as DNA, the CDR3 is TGTGCCAGCAGCCTCACCGGGGAGCTGTTTTTT. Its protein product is CASSLTGELFF.

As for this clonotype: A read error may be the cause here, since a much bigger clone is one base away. CDR3 DNA: TGTGCCAGCAGCCCAAGACCGAACACTGAAGCTTTCTTT. Its protein product is CASSPRPNTEAFF. The chain links TRBV7-7 to TRBJ1-1; no firm D call. The V gene's germline CDR1 is SSHAT and CDR2 FNYEAQ (reference sequence). CDR3 length equals 13 residues. Trimming shortened V by 5 bases and J by 1 base, and 8 bases separated the two germline ends.

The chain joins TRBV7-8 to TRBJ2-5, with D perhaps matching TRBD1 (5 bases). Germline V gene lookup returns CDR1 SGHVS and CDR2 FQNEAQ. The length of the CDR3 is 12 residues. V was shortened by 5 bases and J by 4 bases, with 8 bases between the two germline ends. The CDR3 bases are TGTGCCAGCAGCGGGGCCCGAGAGACCCAGTACTTC. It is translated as CASSGARETQYF.

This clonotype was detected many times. The CDR3 sequence: CSARDGLGYEQYF. The CDR3 nucleotides are TGCAGTGCTAGAGATGGGCTAGGTTATGAGCAGTACTTC. The gene calls are TRBV20-1 and TRBJ2-7; D gene ambiguous. This CDR3 has 13 residues. With 0 bases removed from V and 7 bases from J, the gap between germline ends came to 13 bases. From germline, CDR1 is DFQATT and CDR2 SNEGSKA (reference sequence).

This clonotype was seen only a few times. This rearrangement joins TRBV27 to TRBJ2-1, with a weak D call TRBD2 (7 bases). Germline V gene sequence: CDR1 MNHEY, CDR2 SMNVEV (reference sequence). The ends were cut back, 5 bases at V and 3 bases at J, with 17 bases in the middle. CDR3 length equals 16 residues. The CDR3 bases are TGTGCCAGCAGTCTAAGGGGGGGACTTCACTACAATGAGCAGTTCTTC. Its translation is CASSLRGGLHYNEQFF.

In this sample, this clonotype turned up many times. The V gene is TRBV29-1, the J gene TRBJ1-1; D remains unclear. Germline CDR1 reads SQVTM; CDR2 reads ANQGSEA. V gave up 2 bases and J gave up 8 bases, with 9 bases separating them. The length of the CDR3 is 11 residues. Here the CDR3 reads CSVERPTEAFF. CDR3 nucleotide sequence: TGCAGCGTTGAAAGGCCGACAGAAGCTTTCTTT.

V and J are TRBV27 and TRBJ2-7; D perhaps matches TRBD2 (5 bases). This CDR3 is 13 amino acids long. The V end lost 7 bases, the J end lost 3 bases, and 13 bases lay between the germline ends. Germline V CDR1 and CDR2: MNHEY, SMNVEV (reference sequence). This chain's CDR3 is CASTYTGIYEQYF. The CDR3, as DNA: TGTGCCAGCACCTATACCGGGATCTACGAGCAGTACTTC.

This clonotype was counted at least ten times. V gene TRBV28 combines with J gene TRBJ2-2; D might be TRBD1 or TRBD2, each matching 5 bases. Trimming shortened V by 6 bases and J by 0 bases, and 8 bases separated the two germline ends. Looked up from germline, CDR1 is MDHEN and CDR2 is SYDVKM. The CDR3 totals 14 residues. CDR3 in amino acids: CASRGTANTGELFF. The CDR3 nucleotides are TGTGCCAGCAGAGGGACGGCGAACACCGGGGAGCTGTTTTTT. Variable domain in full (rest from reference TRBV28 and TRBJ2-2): DVKVTQSSRYLVKRTGEKVFLECVQDMDHENMFWYRQDPGLGLRLIYFSYDVKMKEKGDIPEGYSVSREKKERFSLILESASTNQTSMYLCASRGTANTGELFFGEGSRLTVL.

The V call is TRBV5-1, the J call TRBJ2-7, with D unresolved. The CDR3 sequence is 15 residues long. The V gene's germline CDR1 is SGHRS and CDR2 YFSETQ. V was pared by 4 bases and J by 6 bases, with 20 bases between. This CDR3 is CASSPSTLTYGEQYF. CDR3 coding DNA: TGCGCCAGCAGCCCCTCCACGTTGACTTACGGCGAGCAGTACTTC.

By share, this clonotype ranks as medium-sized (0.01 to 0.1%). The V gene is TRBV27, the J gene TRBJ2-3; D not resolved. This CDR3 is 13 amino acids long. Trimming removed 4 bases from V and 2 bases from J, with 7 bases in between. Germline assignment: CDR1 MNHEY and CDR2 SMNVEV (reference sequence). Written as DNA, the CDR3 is TGTGCCAGCAGTTACGGATACACAGATACGCAGTATTTT. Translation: CASSYGYTDTQYF.

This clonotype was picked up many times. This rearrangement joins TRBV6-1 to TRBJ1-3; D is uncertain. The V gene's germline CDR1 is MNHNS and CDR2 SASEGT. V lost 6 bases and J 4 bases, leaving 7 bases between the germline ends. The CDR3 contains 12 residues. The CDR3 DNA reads TGTGCCAGCAGCGCCCCCGGAAACACCATATATTTT. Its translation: CASSAPGNTIYF.

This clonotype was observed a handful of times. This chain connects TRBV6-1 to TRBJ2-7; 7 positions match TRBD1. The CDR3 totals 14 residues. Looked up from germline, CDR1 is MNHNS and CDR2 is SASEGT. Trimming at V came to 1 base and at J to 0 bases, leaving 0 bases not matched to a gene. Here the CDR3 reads CASSEGDSSYEQYF. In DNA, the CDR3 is TGTGCCAGCAGTGAAGGGGACAGCTCCTACGAGCAGTACTTC.

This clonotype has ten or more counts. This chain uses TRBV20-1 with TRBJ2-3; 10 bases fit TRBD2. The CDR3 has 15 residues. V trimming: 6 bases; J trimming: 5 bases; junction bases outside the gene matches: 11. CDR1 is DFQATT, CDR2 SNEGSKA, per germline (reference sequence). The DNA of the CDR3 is TGCAGTGCGGGACGCAGCGGGGGGGCAGGAGATACGCAGTATTTT. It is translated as CSAGRSGGAGDTQYF.